Shown below are 32 T cell receptor beta chains from a single sample sequenced in a study of Ad26.COV2.S vaccination and SARS-CoV-2 variants. Treatment defined: around 19 received Ad26.COV2.S at low or high dose, single or two shots; several received placebo; per-sample allocation not given. The study sampled participants on day 63 after the first vaccine or placebo injection. Repertoires were generated with immunoSEQ multiplex PCR, while TCRdb's copy carries only in-frame clones and drops some. The sample lists about half a million clones, roughly 87% seen once, with over 1.5% in the top ten. The sequenced sample was peripheral blood, obtained in a trial of Ad26.COV2.S vaccine versus placebo. These receptors were taken from a person between 18 and 65 years old who received the Ad26.COV2.S COVID-19 vaccine or a placebo.

The CDR3 nucleotides are TGTGCCAGCAGCCCGCCACCCCGGACTAGCGGGGGAGTTACCGGGGAGCTGTTTTTT. Translated: CASSPPPRTSGGVTGELFF. The chain employs TRBV7-2 and TRBJ2-2; TRBD2 aligns across 13 bases. J lost 5 bases, V lost 5 bases, and 14 bases had no gene match. Germline CDR1 and CDR2: SGHTA and FQGNSA. The CDR3 loop spans 19 amino acids.

This chain connects TRBV11-2 to TRBJ1-3; D is perhaps TRBD1 (5 bases). Per the germline V gene, CDR1 is SGHAT and CDR2 is FQNNGV. CDR3 length: 15 residues. V was shortened by 3 bases and J by 0 bases, with 9 bases between the two germline ends. The DNA of the CDR3 is TGTGCCAGCAGCTTTCAGGGAGGCTCTGGAAACACCATATATTTT. As protein: CASSFQGGSGNTIYF.

This clone was observed once. This chain uses TRBV7-3 with TRBJ2-3, with D hard to call. In germline, CDR1 is SGHTA, CDR2 FQGTGA. Between the trimmed V and J ends, which lost 1 base and 1 base, there was a span of 9 bases. The CDR3 has 15 amino acids. CDR3 DNA: TGTGCCAGCAGCTTAAACTATATTGGCACAGATACGCAGTATTTT. It specifies CASSLNYIGTDTQYF.

This clone showed up just a few times. The V and J genes are TRBV12-3 or TRBV12-4 and TRBJ1-1; D is uncertain. This CDR3 has 11 amino acids. The ends were cut back, 6 bases at V and 8 bases at J, with 10 bases in the middle. The CDR3 nucleotides are TGTGCCAGCAGCCTCAAAAGGGAAGCTTTCTTT. Residues: CASSLKREAFF.

The V gene is TRBV6-2 or TRBV6-3, the J gene TRBJ2-7, with TRBD1 matching over 9 bases. V gave up 5 bases and J gave up 0 bases; unmatched junction bases: 2. The CDR3 totals 14 residues. The V gene's germline CDR1 is MNHEY and CDR2 SVGEGT. The CDR3 DNA follows: TGTGCCAGCAGTGAGGACAGGGGCTCCTACGAGCAGTACTTC. Encoded protein: CASSEDRGSYEQYF.

The chain links TRBV7-9 to TRBJ2-1, with TRBD2 matching over 11 bases. V shed 5 bases, J shed 7 bases, and the junction held 7 bases outside the gene matches. Germline assignment: CDR1 SEHNR and CDR2 FQNEAQ (reference sequence). This CDR3 has 15 residues. CDR3 sequence: CASSELAGVSNEQFF. The DNA for the CDR3 is TGTGCCAGCAGCGAACTAGCGGGAGTTAGTAATGAGCAGTTCTTC.

This clone counts as medium-sized. The chain recombines TRBV4-1 with TRBJ2-4, with 13 bases that match TRBD2. V was clipped by 2 bases and J by 5 bases; unmatched bases: 6. The CDR3 runs to 17 residues. CDR1 and CDR2 from the germline V gene are MGHRA and YSYEKL. The CDR3 coding sequence is TGCGCCAGCAGCCAAACGGGACTAGCGGGAAAGGAAAACATTCAGTACTTC. Translation gives CASSQTGLAGKENIQYF.

The J gene is TRBJ1-2, the V gene TRBV27; no firm D call. From germline, CDR1 is MNHEY and CDR2 SMNVEV (reference sequence). Trimming took off 0 bases at V and 4 bases at J, with 12 bases between the two ends. The CDR3 loop spans 15 amino acids. CDR3 residues: CASSLSSVGIYGYTF. CDR3 DNA sequence: TGTGCCAGCAGTTTATCCTCGGTTGGGATCTATGGCTACACCTTC.

This chain joins TRBV12-1 and TRBJ2-7; the D call of TRBD2 is as the table states it, not checked on the DNA. TRBV12-1 has pseudogene status. The CDR3 is 16 amino acids. The CDR3 protein is CASSPGLAGVNYEQYF. The CDR3 bases are TGTGCCAGCAGCCCGGGACTAGCGGGGGTAAACTACGAGCAGTACTTC.

The chain recombines TRBV6-5 with TRBJ2-5, with TRBD1 identical over 9 bases. Germline trimming cut 2 bases from V and 4 bases from J; bases unmatched to any gene: 5. Germline assignment: CDR1 MNHEY and CDR2 SVGAGI. This CDR3 is built from 15 residues. The CDR3 bases are TGTGCCAGCAGTTACGGACAGGGGTGGCGAGAGACCCAGTACTTC. As protein: CASSYGQGWRETQYF.

The chain links TRBV28 to TRBJ1-2; 12 nucleotides match TRBD1. The CDR3 extends over 14 amino acids. The V gene end was trimmed by 5 bases and the J gene end by 9 bases; junction bases not matched to a gene: 7. Looked up from germline, CDR1 is MDHEN and CDR2 is SYDVKM. This CDR3 reads CASSVTGQGASYTF. For the CDR3, the DNA is TGTGCCAGCAGTGTCACGGGACAGGGGGCGAGCTACACCTTC.

This chain joins TRBV27 and TRBJ1-3, with D possibly TRBD1 on 6 matching bases. The V end was cut by 3 bases, the J end by 7 bases, with 13 bases between. CDR3 length: 14 amino acids. Germline CDR1 MNHEY, CDR2 SMNVEV (reference sequence). CDR3 amino acids: CASSLSGQGNTIYF. CDR3 DNA sequence: TGTGCCAGCAGTTTGTCCGGCCAGGGGAACACCATATATTTT.

The V gene is TRBV28, the J gene TRBJ2-3; tentative D call: TRBD1 (6 bases). CDR3 length equals 14 residues. Between the trimmed V and J ends, which lost 2 bases and 6 bases, there was a span of 12 bases. CDR1 is MDHEN and CDR2 is SYDVKM in the germline V gene. In DNA form, the CDR3 reads TGTGCCAGCAGTTTACGAATTAGGGGGGATACGCAGTATTTT. Translating gives CASSLRIRGDTQYF.

The chain recombines TRBV19 with TRBJ1-2, with TRBD1 matching 12 bases. Unmatched junction bases numbered 7, after V lost 4 bases and J lost 4 bases. CDR1 is LNHDA and CDR2 is SQIVND in the germline V gene (reference sequence). The CDR3 length is 16 residues. The CDR3, as DNA: TGTGCCAGTAGTACGACGCCGGGACAGGGGGCCTATGGCTACACCTTC. Protein product: CASSTTPGQGAYGYTF.

The rearrangement uses TRBV5-6 and TRBJ2-7; 9 positions match TRBD1. The junction had 8 bases not matched to a gene; V was cut back by 4 bases and J by 3 bases. The CDR3 totals 15 residues. Germline values: CDR1 SGHDT, CDR2 YYEEEE. The CDR3 DNA reads as TGTGCCAGCAGCAGAACGGGACAGGGAGGCTACGAGCAGTACTTC. Its protein is CASSRTGQGGYEQYF.

The genes are TRBV30 and TRBJ1-1; D remains ambiguous. CDR3 length: 14 residues. Per the germline V gene, CDR1 is GTSNPN and CDR2 is SVGIG (reference sequence). Trimming left V 4 bases short and J 1 base short, with 13 bases between. CDR3 nucleotides: TGTGCCTGGATCTTATCGGCGGGGAACACTGAAGCTTTCTTT. Its translation: CAWILSAGNTEAFF.

This chain uses TRBV6-2 or TRBV6-3 with TRBJ2-4, with 7 nucleotides matching TRBD1. CDR1 is MNHEY, CDR2 SVGEGT, per germline. Germline trimming cut 6 bases from V and 4 bases from J; bases unmatched to any gene: 12. This CDR3 contains 16 residues. The CDR3 protein is CASSNNFGTVKNIQYF. In nucleotides, the CDR3 is TGTGCCAGCAGCAATAACTTCGGGACAGTGAAAAACATTCAGTACTTC.

This clone showed up just once. The chain links TRBV2 to TRBJ1-4; 8 bases align to TRBD1. The CDR3 totals 15 residues. Germline assignment: CDR1 SNHLY and CDR2 FYNNEI. Unmatched junction bases numbered 1, after V lost 3 bases and J lost 1 base. DNA for the CDR3: TGTGCCAGCAGTGACAGGGGGCTAACTAATGAAAAACTGTTTTTT. Translation: CASSDRGLTNEKLFF.

This chain uses TRBV4-1 with TRBJ1-1; D possibly corresponds to TRBD1 (5 bases). Germline V gene sequence: CDR1 MGHRA, CDR2 YSYEKL. This CDR3 contains 15 residues. V was pared by 1 base and J by 0 bases, with 9 bases between. The CDR3 nucleotides read TGCGCCAGCAGCCAAGGGGGACTGCTGAACACTGAAGCTTTCTTT. Translating it yields CASSQGGLLNTEAFF.

V and J are TRBV7-2 and TRBJ2-5, with TRBD2 matching 12 bases. Germline CDR1 and CDR2: SGHTA and FQGNSA. This CDR3 comprises 18 residues. Unmatched junction bases numbered 8, after V lost 3 bases and J lost 0 bases. CDR3 sequence (DNA): TGTGCCAGCAGCTTTACTAGCGGGGGGCGATCGTACCAAGAGACCCAGTACTTC. Its protein product is CASSFTSGGRSYQETQYF.

This chain connects TRBV7-9 to TRBJ2-2; D uncertain. Germline CDR1 reads SEHNR; CDR2 reads FQNEAQ (reference sequence). The CDR3 length is 14 residues. V lost 1 base and J 6 bases, leaving 9 bases between the germline ends. In nucleotides, the CDR3 is TGTGCCAGCAGCTTAGTCCAGGTCGCCGGGGAGCTGTTTTTT. This sequence encodes CASSLVQVAGELFF.

This clone was found a few times. The CDR3 region is CASSLGTVSNQPQHF. The CDR3 DNA reads as TGTGCCAGCAGCTTAGGGACAGTTAGCAATCAGCCCCAGCATTTT. The gene calls are TRBV5-8 and TRBJ1-5, with TRBD1 identical over 7 bases. In germline, CDR1 is SGHTS, CDR2 YDEGEE. The CDR3 loop spans 15 amino acids. Trimming at V came to 2 bases and at J to 0 bases, leaving 2 bases not matched to a gene.

The chain couples TRBV25-1 to TRBJ2-1; D call uncertain. The CDR3 has 15 amino acids. The germline V gene has CDR1 MGHDK and CDR2 SYGVNS. Trimming cost V 4 bases and J 2 bases, with 12 bases left between them. CDR3 region: CASSGTGLTYNEQFF. CDR3 DNA: TGTGCCAGCAGTGGTACCGGCCTTACCTACAATGAGCAGTTCTTC.

This rearrangement joins TRBV29-1 to TRBJ2-7; 7 bases fit TRBD1. V gave up 3 bases and J gave up 2 bases; unmatched junction bases: 4. The CDR3 covers 13 residues. Germline CDR1 reads SQVTM; CDR2 reads ANQGSEA. In nucleotides, the CDR3 is TGCAGCGTTGAGAGGGACAGCACCTACGAGCAGTACTTC. This encodes CSVERDSTYEQYF.

The J gene is TRBJ1-2, the V gene TRBV28; the D gene is possibly TRBD1 (5 bases). CDR3 length: 14 amino acids. Germline CDR1 is MDHEN and CDR2 is SYDVKM. V was pared by 6 bases and J by 11 bases, with 22 bases between. Here the CDR3 DNA reads TGTGCCAGCAGCAGGGACGGAGCTGCCATCTGGTACACCTTC. This encodes CASSRDGAAIWYTF.

This clone was seen a single time. The CDR3 bases are TGTGCCAGCAGCAGCTCCTATTACAATGAGCAGTTCTTC. As protein: CASSSSYYNEQFF. This chain links TRBV11-3 with TRBJ2-1; D is undetermined. This CDR3 has 13 amino acids. Trimming removed 5 bases from V and 4 bases from J, with 9 bases in between. Germline V gene data show CDR1 as SGHNT and CDR2 as YENEEA.

The rearrangement links TRBV27 to TRBJ1-5; D call uncertain. CDR1 MNHEY and CDR2 SMNVEV come from the germline V gene (reference sequence). The CDR3 runs to 13 residues. Between the trimmed V and J ends, which lost 3 bases and 2 bases, there was a span of 5 bases. The CDR3 region has the DNA TGTGCCAGCAGTTTGGTTGGCAATCAGCCCCAGCATTTT. Translating gives CASSLVGNQPQHF.

The CDR3, as DNA: TGTGCCACCAGCTGGTTAGCGGGGGGGCCGTCCTATGAGCAGTTCTTC. Its translation: CATSWLAGGPSYEQFF. The chain links TRBV15 to TRBJ2-1; 11 nucleotides match TRBD2. CDR1 and CDR2 (germline): LNHNV, YYDKDF (reference sequence). The CDR3 totals 16 residues. Trimming removed 5 bases from V and 8 bases from J; junction bases left unmatched: 11.

This chain connects TRBV2 to TRBJ2-1, with 11 bases matching TRBD2. Trimming cost V 3 bases and J 11 bases; bases outside gene matches: 6. CDR3 length: 14 residues. Germline assignment: CDR1 SNHLY and CDR2 FYNNEI. CDR3: CASSDSGRVMKQFF. The CDR3, as DNA: TGTGCCAGCAGTGATAGCGGGAGGGTAATGAAGCAGTTCTTC.

This clone was counted only a few times. The chain is built from TRBV5-1 and TRBJ1-2, with a weak D call TRBD1 (5 bases). V lost 4 bases and J 5 bases, leaving 12 bases between the germline ends. The germline gives CDR1 SGHRS, CDR2 YFSETQ. This CDR3 contains 13 residues. The CDR3 DNA sequence: TGCGCCAGCAGCGACGGGACTGATTATGGCTACACCTTC. This codes for CASSDGTDYGYTF.

The rearrangement joins TRBV9 to TRBJ2-3; D ambiguous. The CDR3 has 15 residues. Trimming stripped 0 bases from V and 1 base from J, with 9 bases between. The V gene's germline CDR1 is SGDLS and CDR2 YYNGEE. CDR3 bases: TGTGCCAGCAGCGTAGAGGGCGTCGGCACAGATACGCAGTATTTT. Amino acids: CASSVEGVGTDTQYF. Using reference TRBV9 and TRBJ2-3 for the parts outside the CDR3, the full variable domain is DSGVTQTPKHLITATGQRVTLRCSPRSGDLSVYWYQQSLDQGLQFLIQYYNGEERAKGNILERFSAQQFPDLHSELNLSSLELGDSALYFCASSVEGVGTDTQYFGPGTRLTVL.

This clone occurred a few times. The chain links TRBV29-1 to TRBJ2-7; D is ambiguous. Trimming took off 4 bases at V and 2 bases at J, with 9 bases between the two ends. The germline CDR1 and CDR2 sequences are SQVTM and ANQGSEA. This CDR3 contains 12 residues. The CDR3 reads CSVAEPPYEQYF. The CDR3 nucleotides are TGCAGCGTTGCGGAGCCTCCCTACGAGCAGTACTTC.